One sample yielded the 13 T cell receptor beta chains listed below, sequenced in a study of blood T cell repertoires in COVID-19. The data were produced by immunoSEQ multiplex PCR, yet TCRdb's version contains in-frame clones alone and is incomplete. The sample carries around 170,000 clones, 88% recorded once. Sequences were obtained from peripheral blood. The receptor set was obtained from a woman aged 25 to 45 with acute or convalescent COVID-19.

The rearrangement uses TRBV9 and TRBJ2-5; 8 bases align to TRBD1. CDR1 is SGDLS and CDR2 is YYNGEE in the germline V gene. The CDR3 totals 15 residues. Trimming at V came to 0 bases and at J to 3 bases, leaving 4 bases not matched to a gene. DNA of the CDR3: TGTGCCAGCAGCGTAGCCAGGGGGCCCGAAGAGACCCAGTACTTC. The encoded protein is CASSVARGPEETQYF.

The V gene is TRBV11-3, the J gene TRBJ2-1, with 7 positions matching TRBD2. The CDR3 contains 15 residues. V lost 8 bases, J lost 9 bases, and 16 bases stayed unmatched. CDR1 SGHNT and CDR2 YENEEA come from the germline V gene. CDR3 bases: TGTGCCAGCTCCCCTCGCTTAGAGGGAGGGCCTGAGCAGTTCTTC. Translating gives CASSPRLEGGPEQFF.

The chain employs TRBV20-1 and TRBJ2-1, with unresolved D. Trimming left V 1 base short and J 10 bases short, with 8 bases between. The CDR3 contains 11 residues. Germline V gives CDR1 DFQATT, CDR2 SNEGSKA (reference sequence). CDR3 in amino acids: CSARAPPEQFF. The CDR3 DNA reads as TGCAGTGCTAGAGCCCCCCCAGAGCAGTTCTTC.

The rearrangement links TRBV2 to TRBJ2-5, with a possible D match to TRBD2 (5 bases). Germline V gene data show CDR1 as SNHLY and CDR2 as FYNNEI. The CDR3 is 14 residues long. Trimming took 7 bases from V and 3 from J, leaving 15 bases between them. The CDR3 loop is CASNSDPRKETQYF. CDR3 DNA: TGTGCCAGCAATAGCGACCCGAGGAAAGAGACCCAGTACTTC.

This clone has only one observation. The chain carries TRBV5-6 and TRBJ1-2; no clear D. The V end lost 6 bases, the J end lost 4 bases, and 13 bases lay between the germline ends. The germline V gene encodes CDR1 SGHDT and CDR2 YYEEEE. CDR3 length equals 13 residues. CDR3 loop: CASTKRSTYGYTF. In DNA form, the CDR3 reads TGTGCCAGCACGAAGCGGAGCACCTATGGCTACACCTTC.

Worth noting for this clone: Within the sample, other DNA sequences also encode this same CDR3. The chain joins TRBV5-1 to TRBJ1-3; D gene ambiguous. The CDR3 runs 17 residues. From germline, CDR1 is SGHRS and CDR2 YFSETQ. V dropped 0 bases and J dropped 0 bases, with 13 bases sitting between them. CDR3 loop: CASSLAYGGSSGNTIYF. The CDR3 coding sequence is TGCGCCAGCAGCTTGGCCTACGGAGGCAGCTCTGGAAACACCATATATTTT.

The chain is built from TRBV28 and TRBJ2-7, with 11 bases matching TRBD2. The ends lost 2 bases at V and 6 bases at J; junction bases unmatched: 6. The CDR3 is made up of 15 amino acids. CDR1 and CDR2 (germline): MDHEN, SYDVKM. CDR3 sequence: CASSLGSSGRPEQYF. The CDR3 DNA sequence: TGTGCCAGCAGTTTAGGGTCTAGCGGGAGGCCCGAGCAGTACTTC.

This clone has a single count. The chain recombines TRBV7-8 with TRBJ2-2; no definite D call. CDR3 length equals 14 residues. Germline CDR1 and CDR2: SGHVS and FQNEAQ. V lost 3 bases and J 2 bases, leaving 7 bases between the germline ends. This CDR3 is CASSFLLNTGELFF. CDR3 nucleotides: TGTGCCAGCAGCTTTTTGCTAAACACCGGGGAGCTGTTTTTT.

This chain links TRBV11-2 with TRBJ1-1; TRBD1 matches at 9 bases. V lost 5 bases, J lost 11 bases, and 18 bases stayed unmatched. Germline CDR1 is SGHAT and CDR2 is FQNNGV. The CDR3 has 16 amino acids. The CDR3 reads CASSTLPGQGRGLAFF. The CDR3 DNA reads as TGTGCCAGCAGCACGCTCCCGGGACAGGGCCGGGGCTTGGCTTTCTTT.

This clone was counted between two and nine times. The rearrangement uses TRBV5-5 and TRBJ1-2, with D unresolved. Trimming shortened V by 1 base and J by 8 bases, and 12 bases separated the two germline ends. CDR1 and CDR2 from the germline V gene are SGHKS and YYEKEE (reference sequence). The CDR3 has 13 residues. CDR3 nucleotides: TGTGCCAGCAGCTTGCCTGGGGAGTGGGGCTACACCTTC. Protein sequence: CASSLPGEWGYTF.

This clone was counted only a few times. J is TRBJ1-4 and V is TRBV6-5; D is perhaps TRBD1 (5 bases). CDR1 is MNHEY, CDR2 SVGAGI, per germline. V lost 8 bases and J 8 bases, leaving 15 bases between the germline ends. The CDR3 sequence is 13 residues long. The CDR3 bases are TGTGCCAGCGGGGGGGACTTTAGCGAAAAACTGTTTTTT. Protein sequence: CASGGDFSEKLFF.

CDR3 region: CASSLAGIGTEAFF. The CDR3 DNA is TGTGCCAGCTCACTGGCCGGGATCGGCACTGAAGCTTTCTTT. This chain connects TRBV18 to TRBJ1-1; D is undetermined. Germline CDR1 reads KGHSH; CDR2 reads LQKENI. V shed 4 bases and J shed 4 bases, with 13 bases lying between them. The CDR3 sequence is 14 residues long.

V is TRBV6-6 and J is TRBJ2-1; 14 bases fit TRBD2. After removal of 5 bases from V and 3 bases from J, the junction contained 12 bases not matched to a gene. Germline V lookup: CDR1 MNHNY, CDR2 SVGAGI (reference sequence). This CDR3 is built from 19 residues. CDR3 protein: CASSPGTSGSLGFYNEQFF. The CDR3 region has the DNA TGTGCCAGCAGTCCCGGGACTAGCGGGAGCCTAGGTTTCTACAATGAGCAGTTCTTC.